A selection of T cell receptor beta chains follows, all from one sample in a study of T cells after yellow fever vaccination. TCRdb called the 5' RACE reads again in MiXCR, with one record for every CDR3 protein. The sample consists of some 320,000 distinct CDR3 sequences, about 8.7% of them appearing once. This sample comprised PBMCs, obtained on the day of the first yellow fever vaccination. The receptors here all came from a man younger than 35 who received the YFV17D yellow fever vaccine. Both conserved end residues are part of each CDR3. A D gene is named only where the DNA matches it firmly. Clone sizes are given selectively: once, few, many, or a class where the clone is expanded.

few	NA	TRBV20-1	TRBJ2-5	CSARDTYQETQYF	TGCAGTGCTAGGGACACGTACCAAGAGACCCAGTACTTC
few	NA	TRBV7-9	TRBJ2-3	CASTHVGGADTQYF	TGTGCCAGCACCCATGTGGGGGGAGCAGATACGCAGTATTTT
many	NA	TRBV11-2	TRBJ2-5	CASSPPVLAMYQETQYF	TGTGCCAGCAGCCCCCCTGTTTTGGCGATGTACCAAGAGACCCAGTACTTC
NA	NA	TRBV11-2	TRBJ2-5	CASSRGVRPSTETQYF	TGTGCCAGCAGCCGAGGCGTCCGACCGTCGACGGAGACCCAGTACTTC
many	NA	TRBV29-1	TRBJ2-1	CSVEVRGTTSSSYNEQFF	TGCAGCGTTGAAGTGAGAGGGACCACCTCCTCCTCCTACAATGAGCAGTTCTTC
NA	TRBD1	TRBV4-2	TRBJ2-5	CASSQGAQGSSWETQYF	TGTGCCAGCAGCCAAGGAGCACAGGGGTCGTCCTGGGAGACCCAGTACTTC
many	NA	TRBV5-1	TRBJ2-5	CASSSSGEETQYF	TGCGCCAGCAGCTCCTCGGGGGAAGAGACCCAGTACTTC
NA	NA	TRBV7-8	TRBJ1-6	CASSLGGQSYSPLHF	TGTGCCAGCAGCTTAGGTGGGCAGTCTTATTCACCCCTCCACTTT
NA	NA	TRBV5-6	TRBJ2-5	CASSLSPEGTQYF	TGTGCCAGCAGCTTATCCCCTGAAGGGACCCAGTACTTC
many	NA	TRBV5-1	TRBJ2-3	CASSLETSRDTQYF	TGCGCCAGCAGCTTGGAAACTAGTAGAGATACGCAGTATTTT
NA	NA	TRBV7-9	TRBJ2-2	CASPGTTNTGELFF	TGTGCCAGCCCAGGGACGACGAACACCGGGGAGCTGTTTTTT
NA	NA	TRBV11-1	TRBJ1-2	CASSFVLRTELFTSGYTF	TGTGCCAGCAGCTTCGTTCTCAGGACAGAGTTATTTACCTCTGGCTACACCTTC
few	TRBD2	TRBV4-2	TRBJ2-3	CASSQVKLAVGNTQYF	TGTGCCAGCAGCCAAGTTAAGCTAGCGGTGGGGAATACGCAGTATTTT
NA	NA	TRBV7-9	TRBJ2-5	CASSLAGREIVTQYF	TGTGCCAGCAGCTTAGCAGGCAGGGAGATTGTGACCCAGTACTTC
NA	NA	TRBV5-1	TRBJ2-7	CASSLGTTGRYEQYF	TGCGCCAGCAGCTTGGGGACGACAGGGAGGTACGAGCAGTACTTC
many	NA	TRBV5-1	TRBJ2-7	CASSFRGSYEQYF	TGCGCCAGCAGCTTTCGGGGCTCCTACGAGCAGTACTTC
few	TRBD1	TRBV5-4	TRBJ1-4	CASSSPDRGEKLFF	TGTGCCAGCAGCTCCCCGGACAGGGGGGAAAAACTGTTTTTT
NA	NA	TRBV5-1	TRBJ2-2	CASSQTANTGELFF	TGCGCCAGCAGCCAAACAGCGAACACCGGGGAGCTGTTTTTT
NA	NA	TRBV5-5	TRBJ1-5	CASSLVGGRQPQHF	TGTGCCAGCAGCTTGGTGGGGGGACGGCAGCCCCAGCATTTT
NA	NA	TRBV11-2	TRBJ1-3	CASSSGLPRSNTIYF	TGTGCCAGCAGCTCCGGACTCCCACGGAGTAACACCATATATTTT
many	TRBD1	TRBV11-2	TRBJ2-3	CASSLDALDREGDTQYF	TGTGCCAGCAGCTTAGACGCGTTGGACAGGGAAGGCGATACGCAGTATTTT
few	NA	TRBV5-1	TRBJ2-3	CASSLVVTGSISSDTQYF	TGCGCCAGCAGCTTGGTTGTAACAGGTTCGATAAGCTCAGATACGCAGTATTTT
few	TRBD2	TRBV5-1	TRBJ2-3	CASSGGLAGPNRYF	TGCGCCAGCAGCGGGGGACTAGCGGGCCCTAATAGGTATTTT
few	TRBD1	TRBV7-9	TRBJ1-1	CASSDDRGRDEAFF	TGTGCCAGCAGTGATGACAGGGGAAGGGATGAAGCTTTCTTT
NA	NA	TRBV5-1	TRBJ2-7	CASSLVSGDPKQYF	TGCGCCAGCAGCCTGGTTTCAGGGGATCCGAAGCAGTACTTC
NA	TRBD1	TRBV5-1	TRBJ1-6	CASGPGQNNSPLHF	TGCGCCAGCGGCCCGGGACAGAATAATTCACCCCTCCACTTT
many	TRBD2	TRBV20-1	TRBJ2-1	CSAREGTSGGIGQFF	TGCAGTGCTAGAGAAGGGACTAGCGGGGGTATAGGGCAGTTCTTC
few	NA	TRBV5-4	TRBJ1-1	CASSPKGYTEAFF	TGTGCCAGCAGCCCCAAGGGGTACACTGAAGCTTTCTTT
many	TRBD2	TRBV5-1	TRBJ2-1	CASSSGTSGYNEQFF	TGCGCCAGCAGCTCCGGGACTAGCGGTTACAATGAGCAGTTCTTC
NA	NA	TRBV4-1	TRBJ1-1	CASSQDAGVGNTEAFF	TGCGCCAGCAGCCAAGATGCGGGGGTGGGGAACACTGAAGCTTTCTTT
few	TRBD1	TRBV5-4	TRBJ1-2	CASSWDSTNYGYTF	TGTGCCAGCAGCTGGGACAGTACTAACTATGGCTACACCTTC
NA	NA	TRBV27	TRBJ2-1	CASRSNNEQFF	TGTGCCAGCAGGTCGAACAATGAGCAGTTCTTC
few	NA	TRBV5-4	TRBJ2-3	CASSSPTGTDTQYF	TGTGCCAGCAGCTCACCGACAGGAACAGATACGCAGTATTTT
few	NA	TRBV12-3/TRBV12-4	TRBJ2-3	CASSPTATGASTDTQYF	TGTGCCAGCAGTCCCACGGCGACAGGCGCTAGCACAGATACGCAGTATTTT
few	TRBD2	TRBV28	TRBJ2-3	CATRRSGADTQYF	TGTGCCACCCGAAGGAGCGGGGCAGATACGCAGTATTTT
NA	NA	TRBV4-3	TRBJ2-5	CASSQDLSDQETQYF	TGCGCCAGCAGCCAAGATTTGAGCGACCAAGAGACCCAGTACTTC
many	NA	TRBV5-1	TRBJ2-1	CASSLASSYNEQFF	TGCGCCAGCAGCTTGGCTAGCTCCTACAATGAGCAGTTCTTC
many	TRBD1	TRBV7-2	TRBJ2-1	CASSLVQGYEQFF	TGTGCCAGCAGCTTAGTACAGGGGTATGAGCAGTTCTTC
NA	NA	TRBV20-1	TRBJ2-3	CSAPTGAASTDTQYF	TGCAGTGCCCCAACCGGGGCTGCTAGCACAGATACGCAGTATTTT
few	TRBD2	TRBV20-1	TRBJ2-7	CSALKIRGGEQYF	TGCAGTGCCCTTAAAATTCGGGGGGGGGAGCAGTACTTC